This T cell receptor (beta chain) was captured in a study of cytomegalovirus exposure and HLA in healthy donors (dated by TCRdb to 2016 to 2017). Regarding the complete study: An earlier analysis of several hundred of the donors reported about 300 Gb of sequence data and 117 million unique TCR beta sequences obtained from around 190 million T cells. High-throughput TCR immunosequencing, statistical association of individual TCRs with disease status, and machine learning were combined to predict cytomegalovirus infection status. The aim of the study was to test whether cataloging public T cell receptors could identify signatures of past pathogen exposure. All discovery cohort repertoires had been generated on a single sequencing platform. The number of donors typed differed by locus, with about 620-630 for A, B, C, DRB1 and DQB1, over 500 for DQA1, 606 for DPA1, and over 400 for DPB1. In the later analysis, no new phenotypic data were used to find candidate immune exposures; instead, reliance was placed on TCR beta sequences and their occurrence across donors. A later analysis re-examined previously published TCR beta repertoires from more than 550 donors and added high-resolution HLA genotyping to investigate patterns of TCR occurrence. Class I and class II HLA loci were covered by the typing at four-digit resolution. An early release covering roughly 640 HLA-typed donors comprised about 320 gigabases of sequencing data and 85 million to 100 million unique TCR sequences. Several DR-DQ haplotypes were handled as single units for association and clustering because linkage in the cohort was strong. A separate validation cohort of over 95 different subjects was used in addition to the roughly 670-subject first cohort. On average, about 200,000 unique TCR beta nucleotide sequences were sequenced per donor among roughly 430 genotyped donors of the cohort, with around 19% of those sequences being non-productive. The T cell repertoires of under 750 subjects were profiled by immunosequencing and related to cytomegalovirus serostatus. Donor age, sex, ethnicity and CMV serostatus were collected together with the repertoire data. A later genetic analysis used genome-wide SNP genotypes for about 60% of the roughly 670 donors, treating that subset as a discovery cohort. To decide whether each TCR beta V gene segment behaved as functional or pseudogenic, an earlier analysis of 587 of the donors relied on high-throughput TCR beta sequencing. Of the roughly 400 genotyped donors, approximately 83% fell in the genetic ancestry cluster associated with self-reported Caucasian donors. Study-wide conclusions, independent of this receptor: Specific HLA alleles were associated with 15,000 to 20,000 TCR beta sequences at a false discovery rate of 0.05 in a later analysis. Most TCR sequences were observed very rarely across donors, whereas some public TCRs were present in many individuals. In vitro tests confirmed that a few of the cytomegalovirus-associated TCR beta chains recognize cytomegalovirus antigens. In a later analysis, HLA-associated TCR beta chains were found to be more clonally expanded and to have lower generation probabilities than equally common non-associated chains. The classifier was reported to diagnose cytomegalovirus status with high specificity and sensitivity in both the original cohort and the validation cohort. Immune exposure information for the cohort was limited to CMV serostatus. This cohort had only TCR beta chains sequenced, and the lack of alpha or paired-chain data limited which features could be detected. V-gene and J-gene trimming of TCR beta chains was associated with a missense DCLRE1C variant in a later genetic analysis, and the association was replicated in an independent cohort. In an earlier analysis of over 550 of the donors, most TCR beta V segments were observed in productive rearrangements about 87% or about 30% of the time, broadly matching IMGT annotations. Because counts were too low, 15 to 20 rarely observed V segments, including chromosome 9 orphons, were excluded from the earlier analysis of several hundred of the donors. The study gave a list of over 150 TCR beta chains associated with cytomegalovirus. According to the authors, the approach could potentially be generalized to other disease states and immunological phenotypes. When HLA alleles, especially DR and DQ, strongly co-occurred, TCR associations were difficult to assign to individual alleles. According to a later analysis, parvovirus B19, influenza, CMV and Epstein-Barr virus appeared linked to several top co-occurrence clusters. Sequencing depth was assumed to be roughly uniform across donors in the presence/absence analyses, though that assumption may not hold. In a later analysis, TCR association rates were found to vary across HLA loci, with the most associated TCRs seen for DRB1 alleles and the fewest for HLA-C alleles. The 87-base-pair reads could not distinguish some IMGT-functional V segments, including TRBV6-2 and TRBV6-3, so those segments were excluded. Correlated functional status among segregating V segments might be attributable to linkage disequilibrium, but an unknown experimental factor could not be ruled out. Because HLA typing was missing for some donors at each locus, association tests included only the typed subset. In a later genetic analysis, fewer N-insertions in productive TCRs were reported among donors in an Asian-associated ancestry cluster than the approximately 710-donor mean. According to a later analysis, most CMV-associated TCR beta chains appeared to be HLA-restricted, and the HLA associations seemed to be driven largely by CMV exposure. A group of highly shared sequence variants was considered likely to be a technical artifact of the sequencing pipeline. A further reported finding was that TCR beta sequences accurately predicted the HLA-A and HLA-B alleles for most subjects in the first cohort.

Libraries were prepared through the immunoSEQ multiplex PCR assay. A mixture of 60 forward primers for TCR Vbeta segments and 13 reverse primers for TCR Jbeta segments was used in the multiplex PCR. The CDR3 region of rearranged TCR beta genes was amplified from genomic DNA by a multiplex PCR assay. The amplified TCR beta libraries were sequenced on the Illumina HiSeq System as 87-base-pair reads. On the authors' methods: A later analysis counted about 82 million unique TCR beta chains across the 666 repertoires, and about 10 million of these chains were shared by at least two donors. Raw reads were error-corrected and collapsed into unique sequences with a nearest-neighbor algorithm that merged closely related sequences to remove PCR and sequencing errors. V, D and J gene segments were assigned by aligning CDR3 sequences to IMGT reference sequences. For a sequence to be retained, a match of at least six nucleotides to both a V gene segment and a J gene segment was required. A rearrangement counted as productive if the CDR3 had no stop codons and remained in frame with V and J, and every other rearrangement counted as non-productive. Following IMGT convention, CDR3 was defined as the stretch from the second conserved V-encoded cysteine to the conserved J-encoded phenylalanine. In an earlier analysis of more than 550 of the donors, sequences lacking an unambiguous match to a single V gene segment were excluded. An earlier analysis of a few hundred of the donors classified V segments as functional when productive rearrangements were above 56.7% and as segregating when the standard deviation between donors was above 5%. A statistical classification framework was built for diagnosing cytomegalovirus status from the catalog of TCR beta chain sequences. V and J gene assignment, in a later analysis, came from comparing TCR nucleotide sequences with IMGT/GENE-DB human TR gene sequences. Using the TCRdist pipeline, a later analysis assigned CDR3 sequences along with most-parsimonious VDJ recombination scenarios. A later analysis defined each TCR beta chain by its CDR3 amino acid sequence plus V-gene family, and excluded reads lacking a unique V-gene family. A later analysis removed 500 to 600 highly shared, low-generation-probability nucleotide sequences to deal with suspected cross-contamination and a sequencing artifact. In a later analysis, a clonal expansion index was calculated for each public chain from normalized within-repertoire ranks of inferred template counts. Generation probabilities in a later analysis came from a VDJ recombination model fitted to out-of-frame rearrangements, and those results were checked against IGoR. Hypergeometric tests were used in a later analysis to score TCR-TCR, TCR-HLA and TCR-CMV co-occurrence, with a repertoire-size bias correction applied to the TCR pairs. In a later analysis, false discovery rates were estimated by permuting HLA or CMV assignments 20 times. A later analysis grouped co-occurring TCRs with DBSCAN, adding TCRdist sequence similarity when clustering within HLA-allele-positive subsets. For co-occurrence clustering, repertoires with fewer than 30,000 or more than 120,000 public chains were excluded, along with a handful of repertoires with anomalous nucleotide sharing. As stored in TCRdb, this immuneACCESS dataset retains in-frame rearrangements with V and J assigned. A fraction of the clones does not appear; measured against another copy, unresolved V genes explain less than half of the discrepancy, and the remainder lacks a known reason. Clone size and the V and J calls come from that table; the DNA yielded D and trimming. This sample is represented by 150,000 to 200,000 clones; about 87% of them were singletons. The ten largest account for approximately 1.7% of the sample.

About this clone itself: It has no known antigen specificity. Base-call qualities are not available, and no considerably larger clone is one nucleotide away.

The CDR3 starts with the cysteine, ends with the phenylalanine, and has 18 residues. The sequence is cut down to CDR3 DNA, 54 bases in frame from base 1. CDR1 SGHNT and CDR2 YYREEE were looked up in the germline V gene (reference sequence). Trimmed from V: 5 bases; trimmed from J: 7 bases; junction bases lacking a gene match: 12. In total, about 650 healthy bone marrow donors made up the cohort. Cohort members were all nominally healthy when sampled, although unrecorded immune exposures were likely present. The donor tested CMV seronegative and was one of the 352 seronegative cohort members. A peripheral blood sample was collected from each donor, and TCR beta sequencing was performed on peripheral blood mononuclear cells. Genomic DNA extraction from the blood cell samples was performed with the Qiagen DNeasy Blood Extraction Kit.

The sequence joins TRBV5-4 to TRBJ2-1, with 16 bases aligning to TRBD2. The clonotype was recovered from a woman aged 18-29 years in good health and CMV-seronegative. Material for sequencing was PBMCs. The sequenced DNA: TGTGCCAGCAGACCGGGACTAGCGGGGGGGCCGCGGTATAATGAGCAGTTCTTC. Its product reads: CASRPGLAGGPRYNEQFF.